This T cell receptor beta chain was documented in a study of PD-1 blockade in classical Hodgkin lymphoma. J was trimmed by 1 base and V by 7 bases; bases with no gene match: 10. Germline V lookup: CDR1 SGHRS, CDR2 YFSETQ. The CDR3 consists of 15 residues. Method: immunoSEQ multiplex PCR; TCRdb's copy keeps in-frame clones and lacks some. The sample records roughly 70,000 clones, over 70% being singletons. Findings and limits, study-wide: Newly diagnosed patients had baseline TCR diversity that was reportedly lower than that of healthy donors.

A word on this clone: Its antigen is undetermined.

With no exception, relapse followed autologous stem cell transplantation in all patients, and brentuximab vedotin exposure varied. Progressive disease, partial response or complete response was each patient's best response. The chain couples TRBV5-1 to TRBJ2-5; 7 bases match TRBD2. This specimen was peripheral blood mononuclear cells (PBMCs), taken before the second cycle of nivolumab. The clonotype was recovered from a human donor with classical Hodgkin lymphoma. This chain's CDR3 is CASAGGAGLQETQYF. CDR3 sequence (DNA): TGCGCCAGCGCCGGAGGAGCGGGGCTCCAAGAGACCCAGTACTTC.